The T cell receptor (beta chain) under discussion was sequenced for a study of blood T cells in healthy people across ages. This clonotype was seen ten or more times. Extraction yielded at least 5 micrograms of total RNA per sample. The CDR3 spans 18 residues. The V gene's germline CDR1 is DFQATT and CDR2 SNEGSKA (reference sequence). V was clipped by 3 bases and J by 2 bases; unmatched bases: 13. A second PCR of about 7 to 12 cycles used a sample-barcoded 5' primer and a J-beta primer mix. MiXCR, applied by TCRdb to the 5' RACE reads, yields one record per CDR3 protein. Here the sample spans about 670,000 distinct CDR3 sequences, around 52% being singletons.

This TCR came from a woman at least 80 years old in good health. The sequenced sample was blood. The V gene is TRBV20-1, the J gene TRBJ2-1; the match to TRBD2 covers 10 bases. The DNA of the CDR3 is TGCAGTGCTAGGCTGGCCGCGGCCGGGACTAGCGCCTACAATGAGCAGTTCTTC. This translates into CSARLAAAGTSAYNEQFF.